This TCR beta chain was identified in a study of CD8 T cells in Susac syndrome. The V and J ends lost 5 bases and 0 bases respectively, with 14 bases between them. The CDR3 runs 16 residues. This clonotype was seen only once. Random hexamers were used to reverse transcribe roughly 0.5 to 1 ug of RNA. TCRdb ran MiXCR on the immunoSEQ multiplex PCR reads and lists one entry per CDR3 protein. This sample has some 190,000 distinct CDR3 sequences; roughly 95% occur once, and the top ten carry about 0.093%. This clonotype originated in a human donor with multiple sclerosis. J is TRBJ2-1 and V is TRBV12-3 or TRBV12-4, with a tentative D call TRBD1 (5 bases). The specimen sequenced was CD4+ T cells from PBMCs. CDR3 sequence: CASSPPGPRSYNEQFF. As DNA, the CDR3 is TGTGCCAGCAGTCCCCCAGGGCCCCGCTCCTACAATGAGCAGTTCTTC.